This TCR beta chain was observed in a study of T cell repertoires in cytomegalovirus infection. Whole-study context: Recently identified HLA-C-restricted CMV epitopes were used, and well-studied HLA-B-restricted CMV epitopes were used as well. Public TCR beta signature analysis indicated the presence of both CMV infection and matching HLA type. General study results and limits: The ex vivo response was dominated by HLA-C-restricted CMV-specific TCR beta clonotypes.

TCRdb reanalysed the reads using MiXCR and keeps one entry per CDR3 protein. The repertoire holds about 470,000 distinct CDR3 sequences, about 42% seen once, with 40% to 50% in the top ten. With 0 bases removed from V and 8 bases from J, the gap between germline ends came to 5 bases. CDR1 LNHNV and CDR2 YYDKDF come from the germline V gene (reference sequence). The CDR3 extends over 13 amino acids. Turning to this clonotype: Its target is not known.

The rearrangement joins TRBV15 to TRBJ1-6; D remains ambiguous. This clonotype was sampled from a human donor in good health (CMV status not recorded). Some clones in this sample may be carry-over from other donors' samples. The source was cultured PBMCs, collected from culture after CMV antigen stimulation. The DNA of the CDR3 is TGTGCCACCAGCAGAGATTTGGATTCACCCCTCCACTTT. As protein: CATSRDLDSPLHF.